The sequence of this T cell receptor (beta chain) was determined in a study of radiotherapy plus CTLA-4 blockade in lung cancer. Study context: Among patients, more than 15% showed objective responses, and around 30% had disease control.

This clone was seen a handful of times. Its specificity is not known. The assay was immunoSEQ multiplex PCR, and TCRdb's table has in-frame clones only and misses some. This sample has roughly 59,000 clones; approximately 68% occur once, and the top ten carry around 8.3%. Study outcomes and limitations: Tumor-origin TCR clones grew in blood after radiotherapy plus ipilimumab. Dynamics of early blood T cell clones, together with interferon-beta, were reportedly the best predictors of response.

The CDR3 contains 13 residues. Trimming cost V 6 bases and J 1 base, with 9 bases left between them. The germline V gene encodes CDR1 ENHRY and CDR2 SYGVKD. The specimen comprised peripheral blood, sampled from a patient treated with radiotherapy plus ipilimumab. V and J are TRBV10-3 and TRBJ1-1; D is possibly TRBD1 (5 bases). This TCR was recovered from a human donor with non-small cell lung cancer whose response to radiotherapy plus ipilimumab could not be evaluated. CDR3 nucleotides: TGTGCCATCAGGGGGCAGCCGAACACTGAAGCTTTCTTT. It yields the protein CAIRGQPNTEAFF.